This T cell receptor beta chain was recovered during a study of T cell changes during pregnancy in multiple sclerosis. The method was immunoSEQ multiplex PCR; TCRdb's version includes in-frame clones alone and lacks a portion of them. The table has around 30,000 clones, around 93% seen once. CDR3 length equals 14 residues. The trim removed 1 base at V and 5 bases at J, leaving 5 bases unmatched. Germline CDR1 SGHRS, CDR2 YFSETQ. The chain has TRBV5-1 and TRBJ2-5, with 7 bases aligning to TRBD1. The source is a female donor with multiple sclerosis, enrolled in a pregnancy study. The input for sequencing was CD4+ T cells from peripheral blood mononuclear cells, taken after pregnancy. CDR3 residues: CASSLRPGGETQYF. The DNA for the CDR3 is TGCGCCAGCAGCTTGAGGCCAGGGGGTGAGACCCAGTACTTC.